The rows below give T cell receptor beta chains drawn from one sample of a study of T-cell reconstitution after alpha-beta-depleted transplantation in children. TCRdb fed the PCR reads into MiXCR, producing one record per CDR3 protein. The sample records about 600,000 distinct CDR3 sequences, over 9.5% being singletons. Material: PBMCs from the stem cell graft donor, obtained from the stem cell graft. Receptors originate from a human donor who donated a stem cell graft to a child with acute myeloid leukemia. Both conserved end residues are part of each CDR3. A D gene is named only where the DNA matches it firmly. The size of a clone is reported for some rows only, either as once, few or many, or as a class for expanded clones.

v_gene: TRBV7-3; abundance: many; j_gene: TRBJ2-2; d_gene: -; CDR3nt: TGTGCCAGCACTTTGACAGGGAACACCGGGGAGCTGTTTTTT; CDR3aa: CASTLTGNTGELFF
v_gene: TRBV15; abundance: -; j_gene: TRBJ1-2; d_gene: -; CDR3nt: TGTGCCACCAGCAAAGGGGGAGGACTTATCGGATATGGCTACACCTTC; CDR3aa: CATSKGGGLIGYGYTF
v_gene: TRBV3-1; abundance: -; j_gene: TRBJ1-1; d_gene: TRBD1; CDR3nt: TGTGCCAGCAGCCAAGTCCGGGACAGGGGGTACAATACTGAAGCTTTCTTT; CDR3aa: CASSQVRDRGYNTEAFF
v_gene: TRBV5-1; abundance: many; j_gene: TRBJ2-1; d_gene: TRBD1; CDR3nt: TGCGCCAGCAGCCTTGGGGACAGGGCTTACAATGAGCAGTTCTTC; CDR3aa: CASSLGDRAYNEQFF
v_gene: TRBV12-3/TRBV12-4; abundance: -; j_gene: TRBJ1-2; d_gene: -; CDR3nt: TGTGCCAGCAGTTTTGTCTCAGGAATAAACTATGGCTACACCTTC; CDR3aa: CASSFVSGINYGYTF
v_gene: TRBV28; abundance: -; j_gene: TRBJ1-2; d_gene: TRBD1; CDR3nt: TGTGCCAGCAGCCTGGGGACAGGAGGGGAAGGCTACACCTTC; CDR3aa: CASSLGTGGEGYTF
v_gene: TRBV5-1; abundance: few; j_gene: TRBJ2-1; d_gene: -; CDR3nt: TGCGCCAGCAGCTTGGCCGGAGGGAGGGAGCAGTTCTTC; CDR3aa: CASSLAGGREQFF
v_gene: TRBV10-3; abundance: many; j_gene: TRBJ2-6; d_gene: -; CDR3nt: TGTGCCATCAGTGAGCCGCCGGGACGGGTCTCTGGGGCCAACGTCCTGACTTTC; CDR3aa: CAISEPPGRVSGANVLTF
v_gene: TRBV5-1; abundance: -; j_gene: TRBJ2-3; d_gene: TRBD2; CDR3nt: TGCGCCAGCAGCTTGGCGGGACTAGCAGCAGATACGCAGTATTTT; CDR3aa: CASSLAGLAADTQYF
v_gene: TRBV25-1; abundance: -; j_gene: TRBJ1-2; d_gene: TRBD1; CDR3nt: TGTGCCAGCAGTGAATACGGGAGTCAGGGGGGGTTCTATGGCTACACCTTC; CDR3aa: CASSEYGSQGGFYGYTF
v_gene: TRBV6-2/TRBV6-3; abundance: -; j_gene: TRBJ2-1; d_gene: -; CDR3nt: TGTGCCAGCATCATCAGGAGCATCAATGAGCAGTTCTTC; CDR3aa: CASIIRSINEQFF
v_gene: TRBV30; abundance: few; j_gene: TRBJ1-6; d_gene: -; CDR3nt: TGTGCCTGGATCCGGGAGGGGGAGAATTCACCCCTCCACTTT; CDR3aa: CAWIREGENSPLHF
v_gene: TRBV12-3/TRBV12-4; abundance: -; j_gene: TRBJ2-1; d_gene: -; CDR3nt: TGTGCCAGCAGTTTAGACTCCCCCTACAATGAGCAGTTCTTC; CDR3aa: CASSLDSPYNEQFF
v_gene: TRBV20-1; abundance: -; j_gene: TRBJ2-7; d_gene: TRBD2; CDR3nt: TGCAGTACTTCCCTAGCGGGGGCCTACGAGCAGTACTTC; CDR3aa: CSTSLAGAYEQYF
v_gene: TRBV29-1; abundance: many; j_gene: TRBJ2-5; d_gene: -; CDR3nt: TGCAGCGCTGACAGGCACCAAGAGACCCAGTACTTC; CDR3aa: CSADRHQETQYF
v_gene: TRBV29-1; abundance: once; j_gene: TRBJ2-6; d_gene: -; CDR3nt: TGCAGCGTTGGGGGAGGGGGTGCCCCTGGGGCCAACGTCCTGACTTTC; CDR3aa: CSVGGGGAPGANVLTF
v_gene: TRBV7-2; abundance: many; j_gene: TRBJ2-3; d_gene: TRBD2; CDR3nt: TGTGCCAGCACGCCCAACCGGGCGGGAGTAGGGAAGCAGTATTTT; CDR3aa: CASTPNRAGVGKQYF
v_gene: TRBV25-1; abundance: few; j_gene: TRBJ1-3; d_gene: -; CDR3nt: TGTGCCAGCCAAGGCCCCTCTGGAAACACCATATATTTT; CDR3aa: CASQGPSGNTIYF
v_gene: TRBV18; abundance: -; j_gene: TRBJ2-5; d_gene: TRBD2; CDR3nt: TGTGCCAGCTCACCACTAGCGGGAGGCGCTGAGACCCAGTACTTC; CDR3aa: CASSPLAGGAETQYF
v_gene: TRBV20-1; abundance: many; j_gene: TRBJ2-7; d_gene: TRBD1; CDR3nt: TGCAGTGCTACGGACAGGCGATTCTCCTACGAGCAGTACTTC; CDR3aa: CSATDRRFSYEQYF
v_gene: TRBV12-3/TRBV12-4; abundance: many; j_gene: TRBJ2-1; d_gene: -; CDR3nt: TGTGCCAGCAGTTTTGGTCCCCTGGACTACAATGAGCAGTTCTTC; CDR3aa: CASSFGPLDYNEQFF
v_gene: TRBV25-1; abundance: many; j_gene: TRBJ1-2; d_gene: TRBD1; CDR3nt: TGTGCCAGCAGTTGGCGACAGGGAACTAACTATGGCTACACCTTC; CDR3aa: CASSWRQGTNYGYTF
v_gene: TRBV25-1; abundance: -; j_gene: TRBJ2-7; d_gene: -; CDR3nt: TGTGCCAGTCCCCCTCGGGACACCAACTACGAGCAGTACTTC; CDR3aa: CASPPRDTNYEQYF
v_gene: TRBV7-9; abundance: few; j_gene: TRBJ2-1; d_gene: -; CDR3nt: TGTGCCAGCAGCTTGCCCGAAACATACAATGAGCAGTTCTTC; CDR3aa: CASSLPETYNEQFF
v_gene: TRBV20-1; abundance: few; j_gene: TRBJ2-7; d_gene: TRBD1; CDR3nt: TGCAGTGCTAGAGGTTTCAGACAGGGCATCTACGAGCAGTACTTC; CDR3aa: CSARGFRQGIYEQYF
v_gene: TRBV5-1; abundance: -; j_gene: TRBJ2-1; d_gene: -; CDR3nt: TGCGCCAGCAGCTTGGATAGCGGTGCCAACAATGAGCAGTTCTTC; CDR3aa: CASSLDSGANNEQFF
v_gene: TRBV5-1; abundance: -; j_gene: TRBJ2-7; d_gene: TRBD2; CDR3nt: TGCGCCAGCAGCTTGGGGTCTAGCGGATTTTACGAGCAGTACTTC; CDR3aa: CASSLGSSGFYEQYF
v_gene: TRBV2; abundance: -; j_gene: TRBJ2-5; d_gene: -; CDR3nt: TGTGCCAGCAGTGAAGCAGTGGGAGCGGAGACCCAGTACTTC; CDR3aa: CASSEAVGAETQYF
v_gene: TRBV12-3/TRBV12-4; abundance: few; j_gene: TRBJ2-1; d_gene: TRBD2; CDR3nt: TGTGCCAGCAGATCATCCGGGACTAGCGGCTCCTACAATGAGCAGTTCTTC; CDR3aa: CASRSSGTSGSYNEQFF
v_gene: TRBV14; abundance: -; j_gene: TRBJ2-1; d_gene: -; CDR3nt: TGTGCCAGCAGCCGGTCAGGCCCGTGGTTCTACAATGAGCAGTTCTTC; CDR3aa: CASSRSGPWFYNEQFF
v_gene: TRBV20-1; abundance: many; j_gene: TRBJ2-3; d_gene: TRBD1; CDR3nt: TGCAGTGCTCTACGGACAGGGAGCCCCTGGGGCGATACGCAGTATTTT; CDR3aa: CSALRTGSPWGDTQYF
v_gene: TRBV19; abundance: -; j_gene: TRBJ2-7; d_gene: TRBD2; CDR3nt: TGTGCCAGTAGTATTGACGGGACTAGCGGGAGTTACGAGCAGTACTTC; CDR3aa: CASSIDGTSGSYEQYF
v_gene: TRBV20-1; abundance: -; j_gene: TRBJ2-7; d_gene: TRBD2; CDR3nt: TGCAGTGCTAGAATCGGGACTAGCGGATACTACGAGCAGTACTTC; CDR3aa: CSARIGTSGYYEQYF
v_gene: TRBV10-3; abundance: few; j_gene: TRBJ2-7; d_gene: -; CDR3nt: TGTGCCATCAGTGAGGACGGTTACGAGCAGTACTTC; CDR3aa: CAISEDGYEQYF
v_gene: TRBV6-2/TRBV6-3; abundance: -; j_gene: TRBJ2-1; d_gene: TRBD2; CDR3nt: TGTGCCAGCCGGCGGGCGGGAGGGGAATACAATGAGCAGTTCTTC; CDR3aa: CASRRAGGEYNEQFF
v_gene: TRBV27; abundance: many; j_gene: TRBJ1-2; d_gene: -; CDR3nt: TGTGCCAGCAGTTTGTATACAGGGAACAACTATGGCTACACCTTC; CDR3aa: CASSLYTGNNYGYTF
v_gene: TRBV20-1; abundance: few; j_gene: TRBJ2-7; d_gene: TRBD1; CDR3nt: TGCAGTGCTTGGACCGGGACAGGGTTCTCCTACGAGCAGTACTTC; CDR3aa: CSAWTGTGFSYEQYF
v_gene: TRBV10-2; abundance: -; j_gene: TRBJ2-7; d_gene: TRBD2; CDR3nt: TGCGCCAGCAGTGAGTCGGCGGGGGGCGAGCAGTACTTC; CDR3aa: CASSESAGGEQYF
v_gene: TRBV29-1; abundance: few; j_gene: TRBJ2-3; d_gene: -; CDR3nt: TGCAGCGTTGCAATGGGGACGCAGTATTTT; CDR3aa: CSVAMGTQYF
v_gene: TRBV29-1; abundance: few; j_gene: TRBJ2-1; d_gene: TRBD2; CDR3nt: TGCAGCGTTGGGCGGGAGGCCCCTGAGCAGTTCTTC; CDR3aa: CSVGREAPEQFF
v_gene: TRBV20-1; abundance: -; j_gene: TRBJ2-7; d_gene: -; CDR3nt: TGCAGTGTCCAGGGGGGTGGGCAAGTACTTTTTTACGAGCAGTACTTC; CDR3aa: CSVQGGGQVLFYEQYF
v_gene: TRBV5-1; abundance: few; j_gene: TRBJ2-1; d_gene: TRBD2; CDR3nt: TGCGCCAGCAGCTCCGAACTAGCGGGAGCCCGCTGGGAAAGCAATGAGCAGTTCTTC; CDR3aa: CASSSELAGARWESNEQFF
v_gene: TRBV5-1; abundance: -; j_gene: TRBJ2-5; d_gene: -; CDR3nt: TGCGCCAGCAGCTTCTCAGGGGATGAGACCCAGTACTTC; CDR3aa: CASSFSGDETQYF
v_gene: TRBV5-1; abundance: -; j_gene: TRBJ2-7; d_gene: TRBD1; CDR3nt: TGCGCCAGCAGCTTGGGGGACAGGGGGCGATTCGACGAGCAGTACTTC; CDR3aa: CASSLGDRGRFDEQYF
v_gene: TRBV24-1; abundance: -; j_gene: TRBJ2-6; d_gene: -; CDR3nt: TGTGCCACCAGTGATTATGGCGTCCTGACTTTC; CDR3aa: CATSDYGVLTF
v_gene: TRBV7-3; abundance: many; j_gene: TRBJ2-2; d_gene: TRBD2; CDR3nt: TGTGCCAGCAGCCCGAGACTAGCGGGAGGTACGAACACCGGGGAGCTGTTTTTT; CDR3aa: CASSPRLAGGTNTGELFF
v_gene: TRBV6-2/TRBV6-3; abundance: many; j_gene: TRBJ1-5; d_gene: -; CDR3nt: TGTGCCAGCAGAACACAGGCGCCCCAGCATTTT; CDR3aa: CASRTQAPQHF